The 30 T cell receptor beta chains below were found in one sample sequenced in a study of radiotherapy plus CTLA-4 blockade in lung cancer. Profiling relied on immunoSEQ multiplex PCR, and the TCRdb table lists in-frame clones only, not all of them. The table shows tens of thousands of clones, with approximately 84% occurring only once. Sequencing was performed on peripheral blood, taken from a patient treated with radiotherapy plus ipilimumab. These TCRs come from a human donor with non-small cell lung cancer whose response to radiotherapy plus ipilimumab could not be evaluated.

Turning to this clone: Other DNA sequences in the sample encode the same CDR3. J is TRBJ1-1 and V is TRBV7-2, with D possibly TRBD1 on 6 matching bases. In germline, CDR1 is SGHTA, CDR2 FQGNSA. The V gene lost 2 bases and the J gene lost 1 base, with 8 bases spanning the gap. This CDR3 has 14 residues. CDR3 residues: CASSLLGQNTEAFF. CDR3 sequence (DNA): TGTGCCAGCAGCTTATTGGGACAGAACACTGAAGCTTTCTTT. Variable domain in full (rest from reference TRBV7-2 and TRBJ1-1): GAGVSQSPSNKVTEKGKDVELRCDPISGHTALYWYRQSLGQGLEFLIYFQGNSAPDKSGLPSDRFSAERTGGSVSTLTIQRTQQEDSAVYLCASSLLGQNTEAFFGQGTRLTVV.

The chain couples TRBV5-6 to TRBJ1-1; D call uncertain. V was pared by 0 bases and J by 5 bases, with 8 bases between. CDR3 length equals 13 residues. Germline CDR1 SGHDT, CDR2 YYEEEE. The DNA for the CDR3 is TGTGCCAGCAGCTTGGAGTGGAGGACTGAAGCTTTCTTT. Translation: CASSLEWRTEAFF.

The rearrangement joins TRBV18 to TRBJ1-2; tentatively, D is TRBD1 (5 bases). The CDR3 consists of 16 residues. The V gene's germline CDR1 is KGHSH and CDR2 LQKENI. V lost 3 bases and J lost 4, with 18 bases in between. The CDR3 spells CASSPTVGQSPYGYTF. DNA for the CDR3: TGTGCCAGCTCACCCACCGTAGGACAATCCCCCTATGGCTACACCTTC.

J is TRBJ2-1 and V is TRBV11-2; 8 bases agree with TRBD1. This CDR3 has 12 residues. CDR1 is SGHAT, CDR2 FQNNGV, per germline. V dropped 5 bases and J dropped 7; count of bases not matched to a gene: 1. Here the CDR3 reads CASSRQGNEQFF. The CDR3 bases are TGTGCCAGCAGCCGACAGGGGAATGAGCAGTTCTTC.

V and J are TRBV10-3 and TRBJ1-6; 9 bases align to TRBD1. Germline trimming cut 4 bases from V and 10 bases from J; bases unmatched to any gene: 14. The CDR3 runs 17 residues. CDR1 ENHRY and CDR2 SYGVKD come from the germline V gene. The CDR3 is CAISAYPPQGAESPLHF. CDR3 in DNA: TGTGCCATCAGTGCTTACCCACCACAGGGGGCGGAATCACCCCTCCACTTT.

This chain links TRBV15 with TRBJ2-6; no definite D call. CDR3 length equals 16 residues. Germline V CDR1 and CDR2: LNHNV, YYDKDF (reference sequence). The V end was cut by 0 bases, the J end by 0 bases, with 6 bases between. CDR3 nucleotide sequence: TGTGCCACCAGCAGAGAAGTTAGCTCTGGGGCCAACGTCCTGACTTTC. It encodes CATSREVSSGANVLTF.

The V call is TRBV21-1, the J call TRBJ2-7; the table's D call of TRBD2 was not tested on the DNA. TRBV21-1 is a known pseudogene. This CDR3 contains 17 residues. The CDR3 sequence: CASSKVLAGGPFHEQYF. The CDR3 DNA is TGTGCCAGCAGCAAAGTGCTAGCGGGAGGGCCGTTTCACGAGCAGTACTTC.

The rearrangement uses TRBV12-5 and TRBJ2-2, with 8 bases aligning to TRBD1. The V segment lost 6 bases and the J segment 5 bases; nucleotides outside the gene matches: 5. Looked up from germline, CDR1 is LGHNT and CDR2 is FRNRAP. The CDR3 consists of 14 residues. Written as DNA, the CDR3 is TGTGCTAGTGGCGGACAGGGATCGACCGGGGAGCTGTTTTTT. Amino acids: CASGGQGSTGELFF.

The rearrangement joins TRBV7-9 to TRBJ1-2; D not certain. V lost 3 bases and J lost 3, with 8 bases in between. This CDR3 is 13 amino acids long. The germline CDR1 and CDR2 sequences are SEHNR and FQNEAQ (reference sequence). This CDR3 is CASSFSSYYGYTF. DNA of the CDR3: TGTGCCAGCAGCTTTAGCAGTTACTATGGCTACACCTTC.

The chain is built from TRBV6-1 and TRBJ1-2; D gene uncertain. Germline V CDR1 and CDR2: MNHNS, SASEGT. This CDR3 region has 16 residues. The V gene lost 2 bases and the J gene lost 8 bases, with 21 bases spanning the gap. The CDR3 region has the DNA TGTGCCAGCAGTGAACCCCCAACAGCTCACCTTCGGGGCTACACCTTC. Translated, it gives CASSEPPTAHLRGYTF.

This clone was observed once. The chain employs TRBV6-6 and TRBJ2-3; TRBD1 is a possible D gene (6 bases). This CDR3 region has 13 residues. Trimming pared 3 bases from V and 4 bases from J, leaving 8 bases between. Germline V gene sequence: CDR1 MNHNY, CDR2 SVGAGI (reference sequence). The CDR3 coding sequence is TGTGCCAGCAGTTATGGGGGCCCAGATACGCAGTATTTT. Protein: CASSYGGPDTQYF.

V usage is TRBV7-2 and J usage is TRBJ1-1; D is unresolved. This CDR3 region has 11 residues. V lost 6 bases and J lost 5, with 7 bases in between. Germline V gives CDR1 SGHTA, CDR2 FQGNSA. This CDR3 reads CASRRGTEAFF. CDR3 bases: TGTGCCAGCAGACGGGGTACTGAAGCTTTCTTT.

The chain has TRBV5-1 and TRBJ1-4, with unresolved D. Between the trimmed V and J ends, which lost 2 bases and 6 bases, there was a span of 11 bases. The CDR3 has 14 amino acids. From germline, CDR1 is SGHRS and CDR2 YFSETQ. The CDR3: CASSFANRHEKLFF. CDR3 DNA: TGCGCCAGCAGCTTCGCTAACCGCCATGAAAAACTGTTTTTT. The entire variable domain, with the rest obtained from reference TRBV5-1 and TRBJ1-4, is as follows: KAGVTQTPRYLIKTRGQQVTLSCSPISGHRSVSWYQQTPGQGLQFLFEYFSETQRNKGNFPGRFSGRQFSNSRSEMNVSTLELGDSALYLCASSFANRHEKLFFGSGTQLSVL.

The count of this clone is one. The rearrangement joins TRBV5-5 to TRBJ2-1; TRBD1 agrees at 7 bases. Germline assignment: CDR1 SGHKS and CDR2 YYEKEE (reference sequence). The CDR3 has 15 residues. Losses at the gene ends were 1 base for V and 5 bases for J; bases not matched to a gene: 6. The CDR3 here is CASSLIGQAHNEQFF. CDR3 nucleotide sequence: TGTGCCAGCAGCTTGATAGGACAGGCCCACAATGAGCAGTTCTTC.

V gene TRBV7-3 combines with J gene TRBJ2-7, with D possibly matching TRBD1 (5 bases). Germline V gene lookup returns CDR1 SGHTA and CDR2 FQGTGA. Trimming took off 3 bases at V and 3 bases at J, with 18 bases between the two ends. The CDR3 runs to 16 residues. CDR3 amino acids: CASSFPITTDYYEQYF. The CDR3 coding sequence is TGTGCCAGCAGCTTCCCAATCACGACAGATTACTACGAGCAGTACTTC.

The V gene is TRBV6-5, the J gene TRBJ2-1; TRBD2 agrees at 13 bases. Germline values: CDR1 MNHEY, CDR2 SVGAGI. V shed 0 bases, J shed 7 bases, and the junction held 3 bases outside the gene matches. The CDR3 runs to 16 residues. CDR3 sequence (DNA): TGTGCCAGCAGTTACTCGACTAGCGGGAGGCGGAATGAGCAGTTCTTC. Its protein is CASSYSTSGRRNEQFF.

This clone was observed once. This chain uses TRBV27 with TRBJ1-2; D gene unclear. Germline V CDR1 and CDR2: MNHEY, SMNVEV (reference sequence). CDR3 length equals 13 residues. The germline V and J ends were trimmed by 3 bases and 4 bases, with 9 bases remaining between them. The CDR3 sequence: CASSFSGGYGYTF. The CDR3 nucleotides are TGTGCCAGCAGTTTTTCAGGAGGCTATGGCTACACCTTC.

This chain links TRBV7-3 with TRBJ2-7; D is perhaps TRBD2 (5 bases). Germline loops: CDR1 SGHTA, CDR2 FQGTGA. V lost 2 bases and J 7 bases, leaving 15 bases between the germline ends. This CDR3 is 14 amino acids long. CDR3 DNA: TGTGCCAGCAGCTTAGATGTATCCTCGGGGGAGCAGTACTTC. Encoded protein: CASSLDVSSGEQYF.

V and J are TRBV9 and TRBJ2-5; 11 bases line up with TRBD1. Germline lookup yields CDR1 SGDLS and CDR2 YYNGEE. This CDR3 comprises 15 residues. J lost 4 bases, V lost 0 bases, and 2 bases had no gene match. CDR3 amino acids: CASSVGGTGGETQYF. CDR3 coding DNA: TGTGCCAGCAGCGTAGGAGGGACAGGGGGAGAGACCCAGTACTTC.

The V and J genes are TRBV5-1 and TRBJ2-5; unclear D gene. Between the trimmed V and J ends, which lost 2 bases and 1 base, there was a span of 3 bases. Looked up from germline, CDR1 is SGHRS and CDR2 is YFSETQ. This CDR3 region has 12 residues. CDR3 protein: CASSFGQETQYF. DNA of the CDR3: TGCGCCAGCAGCTTCGGCCAAGAGACCCAGTACTTC. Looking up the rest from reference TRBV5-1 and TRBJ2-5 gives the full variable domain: KAGVTQTPRYLIKTRGQQVTLSCSPISGHRSVSWYQQTPGQGLQFLFEYFSETQRNKGNFPGRFSGRQFSNSRSEMNVSTLELGDSALYLCASSFGQETQYFGPGTRLLVL.

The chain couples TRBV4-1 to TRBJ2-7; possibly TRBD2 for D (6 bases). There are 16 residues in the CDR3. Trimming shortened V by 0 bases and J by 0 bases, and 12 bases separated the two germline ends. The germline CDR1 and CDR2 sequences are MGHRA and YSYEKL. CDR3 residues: CASSQDGGALSYEQYF. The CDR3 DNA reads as TGCGCCAGCAGCCAAGATGGAGGGGCCCTCTCCTACGAGCAGTACTTC.

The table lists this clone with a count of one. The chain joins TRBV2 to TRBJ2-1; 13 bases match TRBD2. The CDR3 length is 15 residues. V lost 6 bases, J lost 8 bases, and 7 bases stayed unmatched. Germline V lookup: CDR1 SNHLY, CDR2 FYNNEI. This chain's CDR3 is CASRGLAGVPDEQFF. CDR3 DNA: TGTGCCAGCAGAGGACTAGCGGGAGTACCCGATGAGCAGTTCTTC.

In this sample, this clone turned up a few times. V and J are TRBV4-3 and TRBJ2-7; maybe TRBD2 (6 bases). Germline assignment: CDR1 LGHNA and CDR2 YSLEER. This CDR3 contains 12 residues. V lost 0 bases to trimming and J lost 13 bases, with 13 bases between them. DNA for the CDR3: TGCGCCAGCAGCCAAGATCGGCTAGCGAGATACTTC. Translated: CASSQDRLARYF.

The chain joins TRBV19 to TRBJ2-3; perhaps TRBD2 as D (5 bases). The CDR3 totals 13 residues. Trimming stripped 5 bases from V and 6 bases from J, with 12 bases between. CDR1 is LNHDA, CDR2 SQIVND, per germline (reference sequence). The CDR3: CASSLRGLDTQYF. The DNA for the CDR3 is TGTGCCAGTAGTTTGAGAGGGTTGGATACGCAGTATTTT.

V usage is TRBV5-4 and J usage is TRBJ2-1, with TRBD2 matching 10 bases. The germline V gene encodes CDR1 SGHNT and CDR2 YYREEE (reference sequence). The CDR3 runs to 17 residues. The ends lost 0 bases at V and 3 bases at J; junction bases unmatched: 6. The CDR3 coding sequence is TGTGCCAGCAGCTTGGGGGCTAGCGGGAGCCTCTACAATGAGCAGTTCTTC. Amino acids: CASSLGASGSLYNEQFF.

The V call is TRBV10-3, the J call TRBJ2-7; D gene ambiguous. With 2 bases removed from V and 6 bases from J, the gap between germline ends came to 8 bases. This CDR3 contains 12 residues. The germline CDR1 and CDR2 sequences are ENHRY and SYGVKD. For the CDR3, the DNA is TGTGCCATCAGTGAGGTCGAGTCCGAGCAGTACTTC. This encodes CAISEVESEQYF.

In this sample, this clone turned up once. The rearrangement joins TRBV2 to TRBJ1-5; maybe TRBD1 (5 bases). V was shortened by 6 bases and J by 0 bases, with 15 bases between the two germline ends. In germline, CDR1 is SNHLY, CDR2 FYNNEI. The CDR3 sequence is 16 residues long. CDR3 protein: CASSPTGYNSNQPQHF. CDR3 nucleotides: TGTGCCAGCAGCCCAACAGGATACAATAGCAATCAGCCCCAGCATTTT.

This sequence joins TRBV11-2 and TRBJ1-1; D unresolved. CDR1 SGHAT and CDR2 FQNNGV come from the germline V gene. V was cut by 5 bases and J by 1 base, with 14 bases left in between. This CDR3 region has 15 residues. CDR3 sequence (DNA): TGTGCCAGCAGCATCCGGGAGCCTCCGAACACTGAAGCTTTCTTT. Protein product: CASSIREPPNTEAFF. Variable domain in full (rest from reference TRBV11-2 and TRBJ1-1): EAGVAQSPRYKIIEKRQSVAFWCNPISGHATLYWYQQILGQGPKLLIQFQNNGVVDDSQLPKDRFSAERLKGVDSTLKIQPAKLEDSAVYLCASSIREPPNTEAFFGQGTRLTVV.

The CDR3 DNA reads TGTGCCAGTAGGAGGGCGGGAGTCTCCTACAATGAGCAGTTCTTC. Translating gives CASRRAGVSYNEQFF. The chain joins TRBV19 to TRBJ2-1, with 7 bases matching TRBD2. Germline CDR1 reads LNHDA; CDR2 reads SQIVND (reference sequence). V trimming: 6 bases; J trimming: 0 bases; junction bases outside the gene matches: 5. The CDR3 covers 15 residues.

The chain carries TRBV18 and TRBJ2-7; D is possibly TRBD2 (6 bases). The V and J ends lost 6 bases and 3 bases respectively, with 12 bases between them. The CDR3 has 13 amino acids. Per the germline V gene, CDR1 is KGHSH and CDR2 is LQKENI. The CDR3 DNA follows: TGTGCCAGCTCCGGGGGACCGAGCTACGAGCAGTACTTC. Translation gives CASSGGPSYEQYF.